The next 26 T cell receptor beta chains were all read from a single sample in a study of tumor-infiltrating lymphocytes in localized non-small cell lung cancer. Clones were read by immunoSEQ multiplex PCR, and TCRdb kept only the in-frame ones, dropping some. The table has tens of thousands of clones, 73% seen once. The sample taken for sequencing was lung tumor tissue. The source is a human donor with non-small cell lung cancer.

This clone has just one count. The chain combines TRBV4-2 with TRBJ2-5, with 8 bases matching TRBD2. This CDR3 is built from 14 residues. Per the germline V gene, CDR1 is LGHNA and CDR2 is YNFKEQ. Germline trimming cut 3 bases from V and 6 bases from J; bases unmatched to any gene: 6. The CDR3 sequence: CASSQAGGMQTQYF. The DNA of the CDR3 is TGTGCCAGCAGCCAGGCGGGGGGCATGCAGACCCAGTACTTC.

The V call is TRBV6-1, the J call TRBJ1-3; weak D call: TRBD1 (5 bases). Germline values: CDR1 MNHNS, CDR2 SASEGT. The CDR3 loop spans 14 amino acids. Trimming cost V 8 bases and J 0 bases, with 11 bases left between them. CDR3 amino acids: CASSSGASGNTIYF. CDR3 in DNA: TGTGCCAGCTCTTCCGGGGCCTCTGGAAACACCATATATTTT.

In this sample, this clone turned up a few times. V usage is TRBV5-1 and J usage is TRBJ2-3, with D unresolved. Trimming removed 0 bases from V and 5 bases from J, with 10 bases in between. Germline-derived CDR1 and CDR2 are SGHRS and YFSETQ. The CDR3 length is 14 residues. For the CDR3, the DNA is TGCGCCAGCAGCTTGGTCGGCCCTGAAGATACGCAGTATTTT. Protein: CASSLVGPEDTQYF.

The CDR3, as DNA: TGTGCCTGGAGGGATTACACGCGACAGGCTGAAGCTTTCTTT. It is translated as CAWRDYTRQAEAFF. The J gene is TRBJ1-1, the V gene TRBV30; weak D call: TRBD1 (6 bases). The CDR3 has 14 residues. Trimming pared 3 bases from V and 6 bases from J, leaving 17 bases between. Germline V lookup: CDR1 GTSNPN, CDR2 SVGIG (reference sequence).

This clone is categorized as medium-sized. Additional DNA sequences in this sample encode the identical CDR3. V is TRBV9 and J is TRBJ2-1; D is ambiguous. Trimming stripped 2 bases from V and 0 bases from J, with 9 bases between. CDR1 and CDR2 from the germline V gene are SGDLS and YYNGEE. The CDR3 has 15 amino acids. Written as DNA, the CDR3 is TGTGCCAGCAGCGTCAAGGTGAGCTCCTACAATGAGCAGTTCTTC. This encodes CASSVKVSSYNEQFF.

This clone was found once. The chain uses TRBV19 and TRBJ1-2; D gene unclear. Between the trimmed V and J ends, which lost 2 bases and 4 bases, there was a span of 11 bases. The germline V gene has CDR1 LNHDA and CDR2 SQIVND (reference sequence). The CDR3 extends over 14 amino acids. As DNA, the CDR3 is TGTGCCAGTAGTATACTCCTTTTCCCCTATGGCTACACCTTC. Protein: CASSILLFPYGYTF. Full variable domain (missing parts from reference TRBV19 and TRBJ1-2): DGGITQSPKYLFRKEGQNVTLSCEQNLNHDAMYWYRQDPGQGLRLIYYSQIVNDFQKGDIAEGYSVSREKKESFPLTVTSAQKNPTAFYLCASSILLFPYGYTFGSGTRLTVV.

The CDR3 bases are TGCGCCAGCAGCCCCGCTATCCAGGGTTACGAGCAGTACTTC. As protein: CASSPAIQGYEQYF. V usage is TRBV5-1 and J usage is TRBJ2-7, with a weak D call TRBD1 (5 bases). Germline assignment: CDR1 SGHRS and CDR2 YFSETQ. The V gene lost 4 bases and the J gene lost 4 bases, with 15 bases spanning the gap. CDR3 length equals 14 residues.

The chain recombines TRBV7-2 with TRBJ1-2; D perhaps matches TRBD1 (6 bases). CDR3 length: 15 residues. CDR1 is SGHTA, CDR2 FQGNSA, per germline. Deletions cut 1 base from V and 4 bases from J, with 13 bases between. This CDR3 is CASSLDGGRGYGYTF. The CDR3 region has the DNA TGTGCCAGCAGCTTAGATGGGGGGCGGGGCTATGGCTACACCTTC.

This chain joins TRBV18 and TRBJ1-2; D might be TRBD1 (5 bases). Trimming stripped 5 bases from V and 0 bases from J, with 16 bases between. Germline V gene data show CDR1 as KGHSH and CDR2 as LQKENI. The CDR3 is made up of 16 amino acids. CDR3 bases: TGTGCCAGCTCAAAGGCCAGCGGAGGGGCTAACTATGGCTACACCTTC. It encodes CASSKASGGANYGYTF.

This chain uses TRBV7-2 with TRBJ1-1; D may be TRBD1 (5 bases). V was trimmed by 6 bases and J by 5 bases, leaving 16 bases between them. The CDR3 totals 14 residues. Germline CDR1 reads SGHTA; CDR2 reads FQGNSA. The CDR3 region has the DNA TGTGCCAGCAGGAAAAGGGACCCCCGGACTGAAGCTTTCTTT. Residues: CASRKRDPRTEAFF.

Concerning this clone itself: Other DNA sequences in the sample encode the same CDR3. The genes are TRBV11-3 and TRBJ1-1; TRBD1 aligns across 8 bases. CDR3 length: 15 amino acids. In germline, CDR1 is SGHNT, CDR2 YENEEA. V lost 1 base, J lost 1 base, and 2 bases stayed unmatched. The CDR3 nucleotides read TGTGCCAGCAGCTTAGTCGGGACAGGGAACACTGAAGCTTTCTTT. This encodes CASSLVGTGNTEAFF. The complete variable domain, with remaining parts taken from reference TRBV11-3 and TRBJ1-1, reads EAGVVQSPRYKIIEKKQPVAFWCNPISGHNTLYWYLQNLGQGPELLIRYENEEAVDDSQLPKDRFSAERLKGVDSTLKIQPAELGDSAVYLCASSLVGTGNTEAFFGQGTRLTVV.

This chain joins TRBV10-3 and TRBJ2-3; unclear D gene. Trimming removed 1 base at V and 1 base at J, with 9 bases between. The CDR3 has 15 amino acids. Germline lookup yields CDR1 ENHRY and CDR2 SYGVKD. The CDR3 reads CAISEFPLGTDTQYF. DNA of the CDR3: TGTGCCATCAGTGAGTTCCCCCTGGGCACAGATACGCAGTATTTT.

V gene TRBV10-2 combines with J gene TRBJ2-3, with TRBD2 matching over 11 bases. The CDR3 sequence is 15 residues long. CDR1 WSHSY and CDR2 SAAADI come from the germline V gene. Unmatched junction bases numbered 12, after V lost 4 bases and J lost 12 bases. CDR3 nucleotide sequence: TGCGCCAGCAGTGCAGTGAGATCGACTAGCGGGGCCCAGTATTTT. Translated: CASSAVRSTSGAQYF.

The chain joins TRBV5-1 to TRBJ2-3, with 8 positions matching TRBD1. V trimming: 2 bases; J trimming: 4 bases; junction bases outside the gene matches: 6. Looked up from germline, CDR1 is SGHRS and CDR2 is YFSETQ. The CDR3 runs to 15 residues. CDR3 protein: CASSLAGGTADTQYF. CDR3 nucleotides: TGCGCCAGCAGCTTAGCAGGGGGCACCGCAGATACGCAGTATTTT.

The V gene is TRBV6-6, the J gene TRBJ1-2; TRBD1 might be the D (5 bases). Deletions cut 6 bases from V and 5 bases from J, with 19 bases between. CDR1 is MNHNY, CDR2 SVGAGI, per germline (reference sequence). This CDR3 is built from 15 residues. CDR3 sequence (DNA): TGTGCCAGCAGGTCTTCAGCGGCCGGGACTTATGGCTACACCTTC. This translates into CASRSSAAGTYGYTF.

The chain recombines TRBV6-1 with TRBJ1-2; 7 nucleotides line up with TRBD1. From germline, CDR1 is MNHNS and CDR2 SASEGT. V lost 9 bases and J lost 6; bases outside the gene matches: 10. The CDR3 totals 13 residues. In DNA form, the CDR3 reads TGTGCCAGTACCTCCGGGACAGCCAATGGCTACACCTTC. This encodes CASTSGTANGYTF.

The chain combines TRBV5-6 with TRBJ1-1; D gene unclear. CDR3 length: 16 amino acids. The V end lost 5 bases, the J end lost 8 bases, and 25 bases lay between the germline ends. CDR1 SGHDT and CDR2 YYEEEE come from the germline V gene. CDR3 protein: CASSTRTVYGTSEAFF. As DNA, the CDR3 is TGTGCCAGCAGTACTCGAACGGTATACGGAACTTCCGAAGCTTTCTTT.

The chain uses TRBV9 and TRBJ1-1; TRBD1 agrees at 11 bases. This CDR3 contains 15 residues. Germline assignment: CDR1 SGDLS and CDR2 YYNGEE. Germline trimming cut 3 bases from V and 4 bases from J; bases unmatched to any gene: 5. DNA of the CDR3: TGTGCCAGCAGCGAGGGACAGGGGGTAGTCACTGAAGCTTTCTTT. Translating it yields CASSEGQGVVTEAFF.

This clone showed up just once. The chain couples TRBV30 to TRBJ1-1, with D uncertain. V shed 5 bases and J shed 10 bases, with 14 bases lying between them. Germline V gene data show CDR1 as GTSNPN and CDR2 as SVGIG (reference sequence). This CDR3 spans 11 amino acids. CDR3 region: CAWQRGGIAFF. The CDR3 nucleotides read TGTGCCTGGCAGCGTGGTGGTATAGCTTTCTTT.

This chain connects TRBV5-4 to TRBJ2-1, with TRBD2 matching 7 bases. The junction had 10 bases not matched to a gene; V was cut back by 5 bases and J by 2 bases. CDR1 is SGHNT, CDR2 YYREEE, per germline (reference sequence). This CDR3 spans 16 amino acids. CDR3 DNA: TGTGCCAGCAGTTCCCCGGGCGGGGGTCCCTACAATGAGCAGTTCTTC. Translating it yields CASSSPGGGPYNEQFF.

This clone is termed medium-sized. V usage is TRBV7-8 and J usage is TRBJ1-3, with D possibly being TRBD1 (5 bases). Germline loops: CDR1 SGHVS, CDR2 FQNEAQ. V dropped 0 bases and J dropped 0 bases, with 12 bases sitting between them. This CDR3 has 17 residues. This CDR3 reads CASSLATVRDSGNTIYF. In nucleotides, the CDR3 is TGTGCCAGCAGCTTAGCGACAGTCAGAGACTCTGGAAACACCATATATTTT.

The chain carries TRBV10-3 and TRBJ2-1; 8 positions match TRBD2. Per germline, CDR1 ENHRY and CDR2 SYGVKD. This CDR3 is built from 15 residues. Losses at the gene ends were 9 bases for V and 0 bases for J; bases not matched to a gene: 7. The CDR3 sequence is CAIRTGGGSYNEQFF. As DNA, the CDR3 is TGTGCCATTCGGACGGGGGGGGGCTCCTACAATGAGCAGTTCTTC.

This chain links TRBV7-8 with TRBJ2-1, with 12 bases lining up with TRBD2. This CDR3 is built from 16 residues. Losses at the gene ends were 5 bases for V and 3 bases for J; bases not matched to a gene: 5. Germline assignment: CDR1 SGHVS and CDR2 FQNEAQ. The CDR3 region is CASSGQTSGSYNEQFF. In nucleotides, the CDR3 is TGTGCCAGCAGCGGACAGACTAGCGGGAGCTACAATGAGCAGTTCTTC.

The chain carries TRBV7-2 and TRBJ1-5; D is perhaps TRBD1 (6 bases). Per the germline V gene, CDR1 is SGHTA and CDR2 is FQGNSA. Between the trimmed V and J ends, which lost 5 bases and 7 bases, there was a span of 12 bases. The length of the CDR3 is 13 residues. In nucleotides, the CDR3 is TGTGCCAGCAGCCCTGGGGGGCCCCAGCCCCAGCATTTT. Translation: CASSPGGPQPQHF.

This chain links TRBV2 with TRBJ2-1; the match to TRBD2 covers 9 bases. The CDR3 spans 14 residues. J gave up 10 bases and V 3 bases, and 7 bases lay outside the gene matches. CDR1 and CDR2 (germline): SNHLY, FYNNEI. CDR3 residues: CASSDWLAGTEQFF. The CDR3 nucleotides read TGTGCCAGCAGTGATTGGCTAGCGGGGACCGAGCAGTTCTTC.

CDR3 in DNA: TGCGCCAGCAGCCAACTCGGGACAGGGGGCAGGAATGGCTACACCTTC. This codes for CASSQLGTGGRNGYTF. The chain uses TRBV4-3 and TRBJ1-2; 12 nucleotides match TRBD1. Trimming at V came to 2 bases and at J to 6 bases, leaving 7 bases not matched to a gene. This CDR3 has 16 residues. Germline V gene sequence: CDR1 LGHNA, CDR2 YSLEER.